Below are 27 T cell receptor beta chains sequenced from a single sample in a study of blood T cells in healthy people across ages. Next came a second PCR, run for about 6 to 11 cycles, which used a sample-barcoded 5' primer along with a J-beta primer mix. TCRdb re-called the 5' RACE reads through MiXCR, storing one row per CDR3 protein. Among 1.8 million or so distinct CDR3 sequences, roughly two fifths were seen once, and the ten largest hold under 25%. The material sequenced was blood. Receptor source: a human donor in good health.

This rearrangement joins TRBV4-2 to TRBJ2-7, with D unresolved. The J call is uncertain, as TRBJ2-5 better fits the DNA end. The CDR3 totals 15 residues. Germline V gene sequence: CDR1 LGHNA, CDR2 YNFKEQ. The CDR3 loop reads CASSQDPTRRETQYF. For the CDR3, the DNA is TGTGCCAGCAGCCAAGACCCGACCAGGCGGGAGACCCAGTACTTC.

In its sample, this clonotype was seen a few times. The CDR3 spells CASSYGTDPYGYTF. In DNA form, the CDR3 reads TGTGCCAGCAGTTACGGGACAGATCCTTATGGCTACACCTTC. This rearrangement joins TRBV6-5 to TRBJ1-2; 7 positions match TRBD1. This CDR3 comprises 14 residues. J was trimmed by 5 bases and V by 2 bases; bases with no gene match: 5. The germline V gene has CDR1 MNHEY and CDR2 SVGAGI.

The CDR3 bases are TGCAGTGCTTACCGGACAGGGAGAATGGATACGCAGTATTTT. Its translation: CSAYRTGRMDTQYF. The chain joins TRBV20-1 to TRBJ2-3, with TRBD1 identical over 8 bases. This CDR3 comprises 14 residues. Germline CDR1 is DFQATT and CDR2 is SNEGSKA (reference sequence). Trimming cost V 5 bases and J 6 bases; bases outside gene matches: 10.

The chain joins TRBV7-2 to TRBJ1-1, with TRBD1 as a possible D gene (5 bases). This CDR3 spans 13 amino acids. Trimming pared 5 bases from V and 2 bases from J, leaving 9 bases between. The germline CDR1 and CDR2 sequences are SGHTA and FQGNSA. Written as DNA, the CDR3 is TGTGCCAGCAGCATCAGGGCTAACACTGAAGCTTTCTTT. As protein: CASSIRANTEAFF.

The chain couples TRBV14 to TRBJ1-2; 9 positions agree with TRBD1. CDR1 and CDR2 (germline): SGHDN, FVKESK. The J segment lost 3 bases and the V segment lost 4 bases, leaving 6 bases of the junction unmatched. This CDR3 contains 15 residues. CDR3 nucleotides: TGTGCCAGCAGCCCAGGACAGGGGACGTACTATGGCTACACCTTC. Protein product: CASSPGQGTYYGYTF.

This clonotype came up a few times. The CDR3 here is CASSHGGLPTGYTF. The CDR3 region has the DNA TGTGCCAGCAGCCACGGGGGACTGCCGACGGGCTACACCTTC. The chain couples TRBV6-2 or TRBV6-3 to TRBJ1-2; perhaps TRBD1 as D (5 bases). The V end lost 6 bases, the J end lost 8 bases, and 19 bases lay between the germline ends. The CDR3 loop spans 14 amino acids. Germline CDR1 reads MNHEY; CDR2 reads SVGEGT.

This clonotype was counted only a few times. This chain connects TRBV7-9 to TRBJ2-4; D unresolved. Trimming removed 0 bases at V and 15 bases at J, with 12 bases between. Germline-derived CDR1 and CDR2 are SEHNR and FQNEAQ (reference sequence). The CDR3 spans 12 residues. The DNA of the CDR3 is TGTGCCAGCAGCTTAGCTTCTTTGGAGCCGTACTTC. Amino acid sequence: CASSLASLEPYF.

The J gene is TRBJ2-3, the V gene TRBV7-3; D is possibly TRBD1 (7 bases). Trimming took off 3 bases at V and 10 bases at J, with 11 bases between the two ends. This CDR3 region has 12 residues. Germline V gives CDR1 SGHTA, CDR2 FQGTGA. For the CDR3, the DNA is TGTGCCAGCAGCTTCGACAGGGAGGCGCAGTATTTT. It yields the protein CASSFDREAQYF.

In its sample, this clonotype was seen many times. CDR3 sequence (DNA): TGCAGCGTTGTTGTGGAGGCTGGCTACACCTTC. Translating gives CSVVVEAGYTF. The V and J genes are TRBV29-1 and TRBJ1-2, with D unresolved. V shed 4 bases and J shed 7 bases, with 10 bases lying between them. The CDR3 totals 11 residues. Germline loops: CDR1 SQVTM, CDR2 ANQGSEA.

V usage is TRBV7-2 and J usage is TRBJ2-3, with D possibly matching TRBD2 (5 bases). Looked up from germline, CDR1 is SGHTA and CDR2 is FQGNSA. The V gene lost 5 bases and the J gene lost 2 bases, with 14 bases spanning the gap. The CDR3 is made up of 15 amino acids. CDR3 in amino acids: CASSTEAVATDTQYF. The CDR3 bases are TGTGCCAGCAGCACGGAGGCCGTCGCCACAGATACGCAGTATTTT. The full variable domain, with the rest looked up from reference TRBV7-2 and TRBJ2-3, is GAGVSQSPSNKVTEKGKDVELRCDPISGHTALYWYRQSLGQGLEFLIYFQGNSAPDKSGLPSDRFSAERTGGSVSTLTIQRTQQEDSAVYLCASSTEAVATDTQYFGPGTRLTVL.

This clonotype occurred a few times. The rearrangement links TRBV12-3 or TRBV12-4 to TRBJ2-2; TRBD1 matches 9 bases. The V segment lost 5 bases and the J segment 5 bases; nucleotides outside the gene matches: 6. The CDR3 covers 15 residues. CDR3 region: CASSTTGTGTGELFF. The DNA for the CDR3 is TGTGCCAGCAGTACAACCGGGACAGGGACCGGGGAGCTGTTTTTT.

The CDR3 DNA is TGCAGCGGAGACGGGGGCACAGATACGCAGTATTTT. It is translated as CSGDGGTDTQYF. The V call is TRBV29-1, the J call TRBJ2-3; possibly TRBD2 for D (5 bases). CDR1 is SQVTM and CDR2 is ANQGSEA in the germline V gene. CDR3 size: 12 residues. Trimming cost V 7 bases and J 1 base, with 9 bases left between them.

This clonotype has at least ten counts. The CDR3 sequence: CASSRAGYNEQFF. Written as DNA, the CDR3 is TGTGCCAGCAGCCGGGCTGGGTACAATGAGCAGTTCTTC. This chain links TRBV7-2 with TRBJ2-1; no clear D gene. Trimming left V 5 bases short and J 4 bases short, with 9 bases between. Germline V gene data show CDR1 as SGHTA and CDR2 as FQGNSA. The CDR3 extends over 13 amino acids.

CDR3 sequence reads: CASSAGTGIVGYTF. Written as DNA, the CDR3 is TGTGCCAGCAGTGCCGGGACAGGGATCGTCGGCTACACCTTC. The chain combines TRBV12-3 or TRBV12-4 with TRBJ1-2; 9 bases map to TRBD1. J was trimmed by 8 bases and V by 5 bases; bases with no gene match: 9. The CDR3 is made up of 14 amino acids.

This clonotype showed up just a few times. This rearrangement joins TRBV7-9 to TRBJ1-1; D perhaps matches TRBD1 (6 bases). The CDR3 sequence is 18 residues long. V dropped 3 bases and J dropped 3 bases, with 23 bases sitting between them. The germline V gene has CDR1 SEHNR and CDR2 FQNEAQ (reference sequence). This chain's CDR3 is CASSLVRDILLSDTEAFF. The CDR3, as DNA: TGTGCCAGCAGCTTGGTTCGGGACATCCTCCTGTCGGACACTGAAGCTTTCTTT.

This clonotype showed up just a few times. This rearrangement joins TRBV9 to TRBJ1-5; D gene unclear. Germline-derived CDR1 and CDR2 are SGDLS and YYNGEE. V was clipped by 2 bases and J by 5 bases, with 11 bases between them. This CDR3 has 14 amino acids. CDR3: CASSVYWRDQPQHF. In DNA, the CDR3 is TGTGCCAGCAGCGTGTATTGGCGCGATCAGCCCCAGCATTTT.

This clonotype was detected once. The J gene is TRBJ2-3, the V gene TRBV12-3 or TRBV12-4; TRBD2 matches 9 bases. The junction had 12 bases not matched to a gene; V was cut back by 1 base and J by 13 bases. There are 15 residues in the CDR3. The CDR3 sequence: CASSLEGLATDVEYF. The CDR3 nucleotides read TGTGCCAGCAGTTTAGAGGGACTAGCTACAGATGTGGAGTATTTT.

The rearrangement joins TRBV29-1 to TRBJ2-1, with 10 bases lining up with TRBD1. The ends lost 5 bases at V and 13 bases at J; junction bases unmatched: 17. Germline lookup yields CDR1 SQVTM and CDR2 ANQGSEA. The CDR3 runs 15 residues. CDR3 in amino acids: CSVYLTGGVGETQFF. The CDR3 DNA is TGCAGCGTTTATTTGACAGGGGGCGTTGGGGAGACCCAGTTCTTC.

In this sample, this clonotype turned up a few times. The V call is TRBV12-3 or TRBV12-4, the J call TRBJ2-5, with D tentatively TRBD2 (5 bases). The CDR3 runs 15 residues. The V end lost 3 bases, the J end lost 2 bases, and 13 bases lay between the germline ends. The CDR3 is CASSLRVAGQETQYF. The CDR3 nucleotides are TGTGCCAGCAGTTTGCGGGTAGCCGGACAAGAGACCCAGTACTTC.

This clonotype was picked up a small number of times. The J gene is TRBJ1-2, the V gene TRBV7-9, with D unresolved. Between the trimmed V and J ends, which lost 5 bases and 7 bases, there was a span of 14 bases. The CDR3 contains 13 residues. Germline V gene lookup returns CDR1 SEHNR and CDR2 FQNEAQ (reference sequence). The CDR3 loop is CASSNTRVGGYTF. CDR3 nucleotides: TGTGCCAGCAGCAACACCCGGGTTGGTGGCTACACCTTC.

This clonotype was seen only a few times. V gene TRBV5-1 combines with J gene TRBJ1-5; D may be TRBD1 (6 bases). This CDR3 comprises 15 residues. Trimming pared 5 bases from V and 0 bases from J, leaving 12 bases between. Germline CDR1 is SGHRS and CDR2 is YFSETQ. Written as DNA, the CDR3 is TGCGCCAGCAGAGAGGGGACAAATAGCAATCAGCCCCAGCATTTT. It yields the protein CASREGTNSNQPQHF.

The rearrangement joins TRBV6-2 or TRBV6-3 to TRBJ1-2; D remains unclear. The CDR3 is 14 amino acids. Germline CDR1 and CDR2: MNHEY and SVGEGT. V was pared by 3 bases and J by 6 bases, with 14 bases between. In nucleotides, the CDR3 is TGTGCCAGCAGTTATTCCAGGTCTACCCATGGCTACACCTTC. This sequence encodes CASSYSRSTHGYTF.

The rearrangement uses TRBV12-3 or TRBV12-4 and TRBJ1-6; D perhaps matches TRBD1 (5 bases). The CDR3 totals 13 residues. V was pared by 6 bases and J by 10 bases, with 13 bases between. CDR3 loop: CASSSLRGSPLHF. For the CDR3, the DNA is TGTGCCAGCAGCTCCTTGAGGGGCTCACCCCTCCACTTT.

The chain uses TRBV7-8 and TRBJ2-1; TRBD2 agrees at 11 bases. From germline, CDR1 is SGHVS and CDR2 FQNEAQ. The CDR3 is 16 amino acids. The V gene end was trimmed by 4 bases and the J gene end by 6 bases; junction bases not matched to a gene: 8. Written as DNA, the CDR3 is TGTGCCAGCAGCTCGCCACTAGCGGGGGTGGTCAATGAGCAGTTCTTC. Translation: CASSSPLAGVVNEQFF.

The chain employs TRBV7-2 and TRBJ2-5; unclear D gene. V was shortened by 1 base and J by 11 bases, with 20 bases between the two germline ends. The CDR3 is made up of 15 amino acids. Germline V gene data show CDR1 as SGHTA and CDR2 as FQGNSA. As DNA, the CDR3 is TGTGCCAGCAGCTTAGAGGGTCGGTATGTGAATGAGCAGTACTTC. It is translated as CASSLEGRYVNEQYF.

This chain links TRBV12-3 or TRBV12-4 with TRBJ1-2, with TRBD1 matching over 9 bases. The CDR3 runs 16 residues. The ends lost 6 bases at V and 4 bases at J; junction bases unmatched: 12. The DNA for the CDR3 is TGTGCCAGCAGCCCTATCACAGGGGGCGGTATCTATGGCTACACCTTC. Encoded protein: CASSPITGGGIYGYTF.

This clonotype has more than one count but fewer than ten. The chain is built from TRBV6-6 and TRBJ1-4; D unclear. V was trimmed by 6 bases and J by 8 bases, leaving 4 bases between them. CDR1 is MNHNY, CDR2 SVGAGI, per germline (reference sequence). CDR3 size: 10 residues. CDR3 DNA sequence: TGTGCCAGCAGGAGGGAAAAACTGTTTTTT. It encodes CASRREKLFF.